This entry lists 8 T cell receptor beta chains sequenced from one sample in a study of lymphopenia after photon versus proton radiotherapy. Only in-frame clones appear in the TCRdb table, and some are missing; sequencing was by immunoSEQ multiplex PCR. The sample carries tens of thousands of clones, 85% to 95% recorded once. The sequencing here drew on peripheral blood, taken from a patient treated with photon-based radiotherapy. The receptor source for this set is a woman in her 50s with cholangiocarcinoma.

The DNA of the CDR3 is TGTGCCAGCAGCTTTATAGGGGCTGAAGCTTTCTTT. Protein product: CASSFIGAEAFF. This rearrangement joins TRBV7-2 to TRBJ1-1; possibly TRBD1 for D (5 bases). CDR1 and CDR2 (germline): SGHTA, FQGNSA. V lost 3 bases to trimming and J lost 6 bases, with 8 bases between them. The CDR3 contains 12 residues.

The rearrangement uses TRBV7-2 and TRBJ2-7; unclear D gene. Germline lookup yields CDR1 SGHTA and CDR2 FQGNSA. V shed 1 base and J shed 2 bases, with 12 bases lying between them. The CDR3 spans 15 residues. CDR3 sequence (DNA): TGTGCCAGCAGCTTAGGTTCGGGCCGGACCTACGAGCAGTACTTC. Translation: CASSLGSGRTYEQYF.

V gene TRBV7-2 combines with J gene TRBJ1-3; 8 positions match TRBD1. This CDR3 contains 14 residues. V was pared by 4 bases and J by 4 bases, with 3 bases of the junction left unmatched. In germline, CDR1 is SGHTA, CDR2 FQGNSA. CDR3 in DNA: TGTGCCAGCAGCTCCCGGGACAGGGGAAACACCATATATTTT. Its translation is CASSSRDRGNTIYF.

The chain couples TRBV14 to TRBJ1-4; 9 bases fit TRBD1. The CDR3 runs to 15 residues. Germline CDR1 and CDR2: SGHDN and FVKESK. J was trimmed by 5 bases and V by 2 bases; bases with no gene match: 3. The CDR3 loop is CASSQMGQGNEKLFF. In nucleotides, the CDR3 is TGTGCCAGCAGCCAAATGGGACAGGGCAATGAAAAACTGTTTTTT.

The chain carries TRBV6-1 and TRBJ1-5; D not resolved. The CDR3 extends over 13 amino acids. V lost 3 bases to trimming and J lost 9 bases, with 12 bases between them. Germline V CDR1 and CDR2: MNHNS, SASEGT. CDR3: CASSDSVSGPQHF. The CDR3 nucleotides are TGTGCCAGCAGTGACTCTGTGAGTGGGCCCCAGCATTTT.

This chain connects TRBV29-1 to TRBJ2-1, with D hard to call. Germline V gives CDR1 SQVTM, CDR2 ANQGSEA. The CDR3 runs 10 residues. Between the trimmed V and J ends, which lost 4 bases and 4 bases, there was a span of 2 bases. The CDR3 DNA is TGCAGCGTTGGGTACAATGAGCAGTTCTTC. Residues: CSVGYNEQFF.

This CDR3 is CASGKNTEAFF. CDR3 coding DNA: TGTGCCAGCGGAAAGAACACTGAAGCTTTCTTT. This sequence joins TRBV6-1 and TRBJ1-1; no clear D gene. This CDR3 spans 11 amino acids. Germline V gives CDR1 MNHNS, CDR2 SASEGT. V was trimmed by 8 bases and J by 1 base, leaving 5 bases between them.

V usage is TRBV5-5 and J usage is TRBJ2-7; no definite D call. The germline gives CDR1 SGHKS, CDR2 YYEKEE (reference sequence). V was shortened by 2 bases and J by 4 bases, with 10 bases between the two germline ends. The CDR3 length is 13 residues. The CDR3 loop reads CASSLMREYEQYF. For the CDR3, the DNA is TGTGCCAGCAGCTTAATGAGAGAATACGAGCAGTACTTC.